The clone carrying this TCR beta chain was counted a few times. The sample comes from a study of cytomegalovirus exposure and HLA in healthy donors. Trimming left V 6 bases short and J 0 bases short, with 15 bases between. The CDR3 has 16 amino acids. Looked up from germline, CDR1 is SGHVS and CDR2 is FQNEAQ. Primers for the PCR totalled 60 Vbeta and 13 Jbeta. Profiled with immunoSEQ multiplex PCR; TCRdb holds only in-frame clones, not every one. The sample contains under 200,000 clones, around 75% of which appear only once. The rearrangement uses TRBV7-8 and TRBJ2-1; tentative D call: TRBD1 (6 bases). Sequencing was performed on PBMCs. This receptor was taken from a man aged 18 to 30 in good health and CMV-seronegative. The chain's CDR3 is CASRIDRLVSYNEQFF. The DNA for the CDR3 is TGTGCCAGCAGAATCGACAGGTTGGTCTCCTACAATGAGCAGTTCTTC.